This note documents a single T cell receptor beta chain sequence. V was shortened by 6 bases and J by 4 bases, with 3 bases between the two germline ends. The germline gives CDR1 SNHLY, CDR2 FYNNEI. The CDR3 totals 10 residues. This sample is drawn from a study of shared clonotypes between healthy human individuals. Repertoires were generated with immunoSEQ multiplex PCR, while TCRdb's copy carries only in-frame clones and drops some. The sample records a few million clones, more than 85% being singletons. The chain carries TRBV2 and TRBJ1-2; D is ambiguous. Sequencing input: naive CD4+ T cells from PBMCs. The subset is: CD45RA+ positively selected. This receptor was taken from a man between 18 and 35 years old in good health. Some clones in this sample may be carry-over from other donors' samples. In DNA, the CDR3 is TGTGCCAGCAGATTCTATGGCTACACCTTC. It specifies CASRFYGYTF.